This T cell receptor beta chain appears in the sequencing data of a study of shared clonotypes between healthy human individuals. Assay: immunoSEQ multiplex PCR; the TCRdb copy retains only in-frame clones and omits some. The table lists about 680,000 clones, under 95% of them singletons. Only CD45RO-negative cells positively selected for CCR7 counted as naive CD8 cells, so terminally differentiated effector memory CD45RA+ cells were excluded. Germline CDR1 reads SEHNR; CDR2 reads FQNEAQ (reference sequence). V shed 5 bases and J shed 10 bases, with 21 bases lying between them. The length of the CDR3 is 15 residues.

Sequenced: naive CD8+ T cells sorted from blood. This receptor was taken from a young man in good health. The gene calls are TRBV7-9 and TRBJ2-1, with D hard to call. The CDR3 DNA follows: TGTGCCAGCAGCGGACGTCTTGGTGAGCTGACGGAGCAGTTCTTC. It codes for CASSGRLGELTEQFF. The complete variable domain, with remaining parts taken from reference TRBV7-9 and TRBJ2-1, reads DTGVSQNPRHKITKRGQNVTFRCDPISEHNRLYWYRQTLGQGPEFLTYFQNEAQLEKSRLLSDRFSAERPKGSFSTLEIQRTEQGDSAMYLCASSGRLGELTEQFFGPGTRLTVL.